These 20 T cell receptor beta chains originate from one sample sequenced in a study of T cells after yellow fever vaccination. One entry per CDR3 protein, called by TCRdb with MiXCR from the 5' RACE reads. The data show more than 350,000 distinct CDR3 sequences, with around a tenth seen just once and roughly 18% held by the top ten. Sequences were derived from PBMCs, sampled on the day of the first yellow fever vaccination. These receptors were collected from a man younger than 35 who received the YFV17D yellow fever vaccine.

This clonotype appeared a few times. CDR3 region: CASSPYSGNNQPQHF. In nucleotides, the CDR3 is TGTGCCAGCTCACCGTATTCAGGGAACAATCAGCCCCAGCATTTT. This chain joins TRBV18 and TRBJ1-5, with D possibly matching TRBD1 (5 bases). V lost 3 bases and J 3 bases, leaving 12 bases between the germline ends. The CDR3 has 15 amino acids. Per germline, CDR1 KGHSH and CDR2 LQKENI.

The V gene is TRBV2, the J gene TRBJ2-3, with 9 positions matching TRBD2. The V and J ends lost 5 bases and 6 bases, in that order; junction bases with no gene match: 6. The CDR3 is made up of 14 amino acids. Germline values: CDR1 SNHLY, CDR2 FYNNEI. CDR3 loop: CASSPGLAYDTQYF. The CDR3 bases are TGTGCCAGCAGTCCGGGACTAGCATATGATACGCAGTATTTT.

This clonotype was detected only a few times. V gene TRBV6-5 combines with J gene TRBJ1-5; weak D call: TRBD1 (6 bases). The germline CDR1 and CDR2 sequences are MNHEY and SVGAGI. Deletions cut 4 bases from V and 0 bases from J, with 13 bases between. The CDR3 sequence is 16 residues long. The CDR3 nucleotides are TGTGCCAGCAGTTTGAGTGGGGGCTATAGCAATCAGCCCCAGCATTTT. Translation: CASSLSGGYSNQPQHF.

This chain links TRBV7-9 with TRBJ1-1, with D uncertain. The germline V gene has CDR1 SEHNR and CDR2 FQNEAQ (reference sequence). The CDR3 extends over 13 amino acids. Trimming cost V 4 bases and J 1 base, with 7 bases left between them. The CDR3 sequence: CASSSVENTEAFF. CDR3 DNA sequence: TGTGCCAGCAGCTCGGTAGAGAACACTGAAGCTTTCTTT.

As for this clonotype: Compared with germline, one end of the junction differs, possibly owing to a read error. The CDR3 protein is CASSFRETFYNKQFF. CDR3 nucleotides: TGTGCCAGCAGTTTCCGGGAGACTTTCTACAATAAGCAGTTCTTC. The V gene is TRBV12-3 or TRBV12-4, the J gene TRBJ2-1, with a tentative D call TRBD2 (6 bases). CDR3 length: 15 amino acids.

V usage is TRBV3-1 and J usage is TRBJ2-7; no definite D call. V shed 4 bases and J shed 4 bases, with 14 bases lying between them. CDR1 LGHDT and CDR2 YNNKEL come from the germline V gene (reference sequence). CDR3 length: 14 amino acids. The CDR3 region has the DNA TGTGCCAGCAGCCCGGTGGGAAGTCGGTACGAGCAGTACTTC. This codes for CASSPVGSRYEQYF.

This clonotype was counted ten times or more. CDR3: CASSLSGSSYNEQFF. CDR3 in DNA: TGTGCCAGCAGCTTATCTGGAAGCTCCTACAATGAGCAGTTCTTC. The chain couples TRBV7-9 to TRBJ2-1; unclear D gene. From germline, CDR1 is SEHNR and CDR2 FQNEAQ (reference sequence). This CDR3 has 15 residues. The germline V and J ends were trimmed by 2 bases and 0 bases, with 8 bases remaining between them.

This rearrangement joins TRBV4-3 to TRBJ2-3; 14 nucleotides agree with TRBD2. J lost 7 bases, V lost 4 bases, and 7 bases had no gene match. Germline CDR1 is LGHNA and CDR2 is YSLEER. This CDR3 has 16 amino acids. As DNA, the CDR3 is TGCGCCAGCAGCCCTCGACTAGCGGGGGGGCGAAATACGCAGTATTTT. This sequence encodes CASSPRLAGGRNTQYF.

This clonotype has only a few counts. This chain uses TRBV29-1 with TRBJ1-1; D ambiguous. The CDR3 is 11 amino acids. From germline, CDR1 is SQVTM and CDR2 ANQGSEA. V dropped 8 bases and J dropped 6 bases, with 13 bases sitting between them. The CDR3 DNA reads as TGCAGCCCCGAAGGTGGAGCTGAAGCTTTCTTT. This sequence encodes CSPEGGAEAFF.

This chain joins TRBV29-1 and TRBJ2-3; no definite D call. Germline CDR1 and CDR2: SQVTM and ANQGSEA. V lost 0 bases and J lost 6, with 16 bases in between. The CDR3 covers 15 residues. This chain's CDR3 is CSVEDQERAWDTQYF. The CDR3 nucleotides read TGCAGCGTTGAAGATCAGGAACGGGCCTGGGATACGCAGTATTTT.

The chain uses TRBV28 and TRBJ1-2, with D uncertain. This CDR3 is 11 amino acids long. Looked up from germline, CDR1 is MDHEN and CDR2 is SYDVKM. Trimming shortened V by 6 bases and J by 2 bases, and 4 bases separated the two germline ends. CDR3 sequence (DNA): TGTGCCAGCAGGGAGAACTATGGCTACACCTTC. Amino acids: CASRENYGYTF.

This clonotype came up a few times. This sequence joins TRBV20-1 and TRBJ2-7; 8 bases fit TRBD1. The CDR3 has 13 residues. The germline CDR1 and CDR2 sequences are DFQATT and SNEGSKA (reference sequence). V was clipped by 5 bases and J by 4 bases; unmatched bases: 7. The CDR3 sequence: CSAGQGPLYEQYF. The CDR3 DNA reads as TGCAGTGCTGGACAGGGTCCCCTTTACGAGCAGTACTTC.

This clonotype came up many times. The V gene is TRBV7-2, the J gene TRBJ1-4; D ambiguous. CDR1 and CDR2 from the germline V gene are SGHTA and FQGNSA. The CDR3 contains 16 residues. Trimming pared 2 bases from V and 7 bases from J, leaving 17 bases between. In DNA, the CDR3 is TGTGCCAGCAGCTTATTTTACAAGGAATTTGGTGAAAAACTGTTTTTT. Its protein is CASSLFYKEFGEKLFF.

This clonotype occurred many times. The chain is built from TRBV2 and TRBJ2-7; 7 bases fit TRBD1. The CDR3 contains 12 residues. The V and J ends lost 6 bases and 4 bases, in that order; junction bases with no gene match: 3. Looked up from germline, CDR1 is SNHLY and CDR2 is FYNNEI. The CDR3 DNA sequence: TGTGCCAGCAGCCAACAGGGGTACGAGCAGTACTTC. Translated, it gives CASSQQGYEQYF.

This clonotype was recorded a few times. The V gene is TRBV3-1, the J gene TRBJ2-3; the match to TRBD2 covers 15 bases. J lost 11 bases, V lost 1 base, and 10 bases had no gene match. CDR1 and CDR2 from the germline V gene are LGHDT and YNNKEL (reference sequence). CDR3 length: 17 amino acids. The CDR3 reads CASSQGRTSGGAFRQYF. The CDR3 bases are TGTGCCAGCAGCCAAGGTCGGACTAGCGGGGGGGCCTTCCGGCAGTATTTT.

The V gene is TRBV6-2 or TRBV6-3, the J gene TRBJ1-5; D call uncertain. Germline CDR1 MNHEY, CDR2 SVGEGT. CDR3 length equals 14 residues. The germline V and J ends were trimmed by 6 bases and 3 bases, with 12 bases remaining between them. CDR3 in amino acids: CASSDPGYNQPQHF. The DNA for the CDR3 is TGTGCCAGCAGCGATCCGGGATACAATCAGCCCCAGCATTTT.

This chain uses TRBV5-1 with TRBJ2-1; D is unclear. The CDR3 is 15 residues long. Trimming shortened V by 2 bases and J by 2 bases, and 11 bases separated the two germline ends. CDR1 and CDR2 from the germline V gene are SGHRS and YFSETQ. CDR3 loop: CASSLDGETYNEQFF. CDR3 bases: TGCGCCAGCAGCTTAGATGGAGAGACCTACAATGAGCAGTTCTTC.

V is TRBV4-2 and J is TRBJ1-5; D remains unclear. Germline-derived CDR1 and CDR2 are LGHNA and YNFKEQ. V was clipped by 0 bases and J by 2 bases, with 17 bases between them. The CDR3 contains 18 residues. The CDR3 sequence is CASSQDGSGDRRNQPQHF. CDR3 nucleotides: TGTGCCAGCAGCCAAGATGGATCAGGAGACCGCCGCAATCAGCCCCAGCATTTT.

The V and J genes are TRBV12-3 or TRBV12-4 and TRBJ2-4, with D possibly matching TRBD1 (5 bases). Trimming took 4 bases from V and 0 from J, leaving 16 bases between them. This CDR3 is built from 17 residues. In nucleotides, the CDR3 is TGTGCCAGCAGTTCATTTGACAGAATAATAGCCAAAAACATTCAGTACTTC. This sequence encodes CASSSFDRIIAKNIQYF.

This clonotype was recorded a few times. The junction and the germline gene differ at one end; a read error may be behind it. This chain joins TRBV7-7 and TRBJ2-1; either TRBD1 or TRBD2 may fit D (6 bases each). Germline loops: CDR1 SSHAT, CDR2 FNYEAQ (reference sequence). The CDR3 contains 15 residues. The CDR3 DNA reads TGTGCTAGCAGCTTAGGGGGGTCAGGGGTCAATGAGCAGTTCTTC. Translating gives CASSLGGSGVNEQFF.